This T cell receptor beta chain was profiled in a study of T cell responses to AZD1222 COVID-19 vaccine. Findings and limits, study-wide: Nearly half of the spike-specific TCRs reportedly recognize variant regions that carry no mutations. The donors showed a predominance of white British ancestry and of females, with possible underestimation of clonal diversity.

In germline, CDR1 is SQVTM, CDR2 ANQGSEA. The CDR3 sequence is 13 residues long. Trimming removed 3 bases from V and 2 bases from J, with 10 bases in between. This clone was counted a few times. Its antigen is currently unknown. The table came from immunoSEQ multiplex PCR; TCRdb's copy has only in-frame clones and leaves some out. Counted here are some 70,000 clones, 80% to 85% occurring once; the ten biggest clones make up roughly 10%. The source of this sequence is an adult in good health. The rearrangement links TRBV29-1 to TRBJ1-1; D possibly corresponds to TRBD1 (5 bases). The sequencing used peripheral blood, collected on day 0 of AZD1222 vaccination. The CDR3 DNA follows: TGCAGCGTTGATACCAGGGCTAACACTGAAGCTTTCTTT. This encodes CSVDTRANTEAFF.